The 15 T cell receptor beta chains listed next were all sequenced from one sample in a study of tumor and adjacent non-tumor tissue in lung cancer. The library came from three nested PCR rounds adapted from ARM-PCR protocols. One entry per CDR3 protein, called by TCRdb with MiXCR from the multiplex PCR reads. The sample records 65,000 to 75,000 distinct CDR3 sequences, 76% being singletons. This sample's RNA came from whole unsorted tissue. More than 3 cm separated this lung sample from the edge of the tumor. The sequencing input was distant non-tumor lung tissue. These receptors all stem from a man aged 55 to 69 with non-small cell lung cancer.

About this clonotype: One end of the junction is discordant with germline, which a read error may explain. CDR3 amino acids: CASSQMGGASNTEALF. The CDR3 nucleotides read TGCGCCAGCAGCCAAATGGGAGGGGCTTCGAACACTGAAGCTTTATTT. The genes are TRBV4-1 and TRBJ1-1; maybe TRBD1 (5 bases). Germline V CDR1 and CDR2: MGHRA, YSYEKL. This CDR3 contains 16 residues.

The chain recombines TRBV10-3 with TRBJ1-1, with TRBD1 matching 7 bases. V shed 4 bases, J shed 11 bases, and the junction held 4 bases outside the gene matches. The germline CDR1 and CDR2 sequences are ENHRY and SYGVKD. The CDR3 length is 11 residues. CDR3 in amino acids: CAISATGRAFF. The CDR3 nucleotides are TGTGCCATCAGTGCGACAGGGAGGGCTTTCTTT.

The chain has TRBV10-3 and TRBJ2-3; 7 bases match TRBD2. The J segment lost 0 bases and the V segment lost 10 bases, leaving 16 bases of the junction unmatched. The germline CDR1 and CDR2 sequences are ENHRY and SYGVKD. This CDR3 has 17 amino acids. CDR3 DNA sequence: TGTGCCACCCTCCCCGGAAAGAGCGGGACTAGCACAGATACGCAGTATTTT. Amino acids: CATLPGKSGTSTDTQYF.

About this clonotype itself: This could be a read error, since a much larger clone is one nucleotide away. The V and J genes are TRBV20-1 and TRBJ1-5, with D possibly being TRBD1 (5 bases). CDR3 length equals 15 residues. Germline V gene data show CDR1 as DFQATT and CDR2 as SNEGSKA (reference sequence). This chain's CDR3 is CSVRDPGREYQPQHF. In DNA, the CDR3 is TGCAGTGTTAGAGATCCGGGGCGAGAGTATCAGCCCCAGCATTTT.

As regards this clonotype: The germline gene is not matched at one end of the junction; a read error may be the cause. The rearrangement joins TRBV11-1 to TRBJ2-2, with D perhaps matching TRBD1 or TRBD2 (5 bases each). There are 14 residues in the CDR3. Germline lookup yields CDR1 SGHAT and CDR2 FQDESV (reference sequence). The CDR3 sequence is CASSYTSDTREPFF. The DNA of the CDR3 is TGTGCCAGCAGCTATACCAGTGACACCAGGGAGCCGTTTTTT.

About this clonotype itself: A junction end diverges from the germline sequence, so it may reflect a read error. This chain connects TRBV6-2 or TRBV6-3 to TRBJ1-6, with D maybe TRBD1 (5 bases). Germline V CDR1 and CDR2: MNHEY, SVGEGT. The CDR3 contains 14 residues. CDR3 nucleotide sequence: TGTGTCAGCAGCCGGACATGGGAGTGGTCACCCCTCCACTTT. Translated, it gives CVSSRTWEWSPLHF.

Of note for this clonotype: A single base separates this from a much larger clone, so it may be a read error. The chain recombines TRBV19 with TRBJ2-3, with 10 bases identical to TRBD2. The CDR3 sequence is 14 residues long. CDR1 LNHDA and CDR2 SQIVND come from the germline V gene (reference sequence). The CDR3 spells CASSSLAGADTQCF. As DNA, the CDR3 is TGTGCCAGTAGTAGTCTAGCGGGAGCTGATACGCAGTGTTTT.

V gene TRBV19 combines with J gene TRBJ1-1, with TRBD1 as a possible D gene (6 bases). This CDR3 comprises 17 residues. The V end was cut by 6 bases, the J end by 5 bases, with 25 bases between. Germline lookup yields CDR1 LNHDA and CDR2 SQIVND (reference sequence). The CDR3 DNA is TGTGCCAGTAGATACCGGGACAAGGGGCGTCTGGATACTGAAGCTTTCTTT. Translation gives CASRYRDKGRLDTEAFF.

Regarding this clonotype: An end of the junction does not agree with germline; a read error may underlie this. V and J are TRBV4-2 and TRBJ2-7; 14 bases agree with TRBD2. The CDR3 has 14 residues. Germline-derived CDR1 and CDR2 are LGHNA and YNFKEQ. For the CDR3, the DNA is TGTGTCAGCAGCCAAGGCGGGACTAGCGGGGGTAGGTACTTC. This translates into CVSSQGGTSGGRYF.

V and J are TRBV29-1 and TRBJ2-7; a weak D match, TRBD1 (6 bases). This CDR3 contains 13 residues. Germline-derived CDR1 and CDR2 are SQVTM and ANQGSEA. V lost 7 bases and J lost 4, with 17 bases in between. The CDR3 region is CSARTGSRYEQYF. The CDR3 region has the DNA TGCAGCGCTAGAACAGGGTCCCGTTACGAGCAGTACTTC.

This clonotype was detected only once. One junction end disagrees with the germline gene, perhaps due to a read error. The chain recombines TRBV12-3 or TRBV12-4 with TRBJ1-5, with D maybe TRBD1 (6 bases). This CDR3 region has 14 residues. CDR3 coding DNA: TGTGTCAGCAGTTACATGGGGGGCAATCAGTCCCAGCATTTT. Translated: CVSSYMGGNQSQHF.

Note on this clonotype: Germline is not matched at one junction end, which may reflect a read error. V and J are TRBV7-8 and TRBJ1-1; D remains unclear. The germline V gene encodes CDR1 SGHVS and CDR2 FQNEAQ. CDR3 size: 16 residues. This chain's CDR3 is CASSLSSTPMNIEAFF. Written as DNA, the CDR3 is TGTGCCAGCAGCTTATCGAGTACACCCATGAACATTGAAGCTTTCTTT.

Comments on this clonotype: One junction end does not reproduce the germline sequence, and a read error may be involved. The chain employs TRBV6-5 and TRBJ2-7, with D possibly called TRBD1 or TRBD2 (5 bases each). CDR3 length: 14 residues. Germline CDR1 is MNHEY and CDR2 is SVGAGI. This CDR3 reads CDSSYEGPEYEQYF. CDR3 DNA: TGTGACAGCAGTTATGAGGGACCAGAGTACGAGCAGTACTTC.

On this clonotype itself: This may be a read error, as it is one base from a much larger clone. V usage is TRBV7-8 and J usage is TRBJ1-3; perhaps TRBD1 as D (6 bases). The CDR3 runs 14 residues. The germline CDR1 and CDR2 sequences are SGHVS and FQNEAQ. CDR3: CGSSLDSTGNTIYF. The CDR3 DNA sequence: TGTGGCAGCAGCCTGGACAGCACTGGAAACACCATATATTTT.

As regards this clonotype: The junction and the germline gene differ at one end; a read error may be behind it. The chain has TRBV7-8 and TRBJ2-2; possibly TRBD1 or TRBD2 for D (5 bases each). The CDR3 runs 15 residues. Germline V gene sequence: CDR1 SGHVS, CDR2 FQNEAQ. The CDR3 is CASSPRNSDTGELYF. The CDR3 DNA reads as TGTGCCAGCAGCCCGCGAAACTCGGACACCGGGGAGCTGTATTTT.